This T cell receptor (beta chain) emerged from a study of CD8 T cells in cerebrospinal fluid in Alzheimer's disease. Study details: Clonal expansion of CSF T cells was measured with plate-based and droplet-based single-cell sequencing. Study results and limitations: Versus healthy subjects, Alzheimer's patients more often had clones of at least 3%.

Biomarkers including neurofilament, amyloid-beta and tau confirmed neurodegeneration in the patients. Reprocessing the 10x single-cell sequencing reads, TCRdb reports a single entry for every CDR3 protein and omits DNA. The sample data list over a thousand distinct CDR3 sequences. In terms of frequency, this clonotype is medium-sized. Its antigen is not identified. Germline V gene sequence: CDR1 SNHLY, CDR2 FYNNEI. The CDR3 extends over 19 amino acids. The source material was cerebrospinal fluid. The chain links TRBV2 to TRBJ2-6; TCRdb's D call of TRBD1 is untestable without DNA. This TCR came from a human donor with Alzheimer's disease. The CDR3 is CASSDARTGKSSGANVLTF.